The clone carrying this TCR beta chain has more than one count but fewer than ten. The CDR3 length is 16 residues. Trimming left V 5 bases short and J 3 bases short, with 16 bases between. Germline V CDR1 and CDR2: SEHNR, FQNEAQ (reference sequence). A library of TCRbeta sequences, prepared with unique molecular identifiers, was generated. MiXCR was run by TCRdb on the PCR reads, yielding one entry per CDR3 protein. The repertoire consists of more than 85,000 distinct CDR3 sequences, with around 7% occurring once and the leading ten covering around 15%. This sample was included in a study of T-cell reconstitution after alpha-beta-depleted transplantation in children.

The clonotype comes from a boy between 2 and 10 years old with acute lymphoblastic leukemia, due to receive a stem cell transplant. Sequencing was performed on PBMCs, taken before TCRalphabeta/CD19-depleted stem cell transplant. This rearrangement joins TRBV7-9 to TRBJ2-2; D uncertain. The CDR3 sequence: CASSRRVQSDTGELFF. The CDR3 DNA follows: TGTGCCAGCAGCCGTCGGGTACAGTCGGACACCGGGGAGCTGTTTTTT. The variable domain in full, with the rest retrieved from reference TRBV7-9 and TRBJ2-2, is DTGVSQNPRHKITKRGQNVTFRCDPISEHNRLYWYRQTLGQGPEFLTYFQNEAQLEKSRLLSDRFSAERPKGSFSTLEIQRTEQGDSAMYLCASSRRVQSDTGELFFGEGSRLTVL.